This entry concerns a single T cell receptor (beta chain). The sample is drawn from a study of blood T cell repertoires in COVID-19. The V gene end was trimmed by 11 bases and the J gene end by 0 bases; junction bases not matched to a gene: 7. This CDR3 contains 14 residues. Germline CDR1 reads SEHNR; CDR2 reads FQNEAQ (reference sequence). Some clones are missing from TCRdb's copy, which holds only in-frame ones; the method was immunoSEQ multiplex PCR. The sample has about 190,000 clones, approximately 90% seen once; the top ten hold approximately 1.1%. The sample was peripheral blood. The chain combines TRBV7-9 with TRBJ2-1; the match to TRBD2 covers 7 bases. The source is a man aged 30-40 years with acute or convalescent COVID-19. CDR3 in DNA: TGTGCCCTAAGAGCGGGGAGCTCCTACAATGAGCAGTTCTTC. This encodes CALRAGSSYNEQFF.